This TCR beta chain emerged from a study of cytomegalovirus exposure and HLA in healthy donors. Across the whole study: An early release of data contained approximately 85 million unique TCRs, which came from HLA-typed donors.

V shed 4 bases and J 7 bases; nucleotides not matched to a gene: 5. The germline V gene encodes CDR1 PRHDT and CDR2 FYEKMQ (reference sequence). The CDR3 loop spans 14 amino acids. The PCR used 60 Vbeta and 13 Jbeta primers. Original data processing: The authors later counted roughly 87 million unique TCR beta chains, roughly 10 million of them shared. Some clones are missing from TCRdb's copy, which holds only in-frame ones; the method was immunoSEQ multiplex PCR. That table is the source of V, J and clone size, and D and trimming were worked out from the DNA. The sample shows under 200,000 clones, about 81% of them seen only once.

The sample was PBMCs. The clonotype originates from a woman in her late teens or twenties in good health and CMV-seropositive. This chain connects TRBV13 to TRBJ2-7, with 12 bases aligning to TRBD1. The CDR3 reads CASSWGTGGGEQYF. The CDR3 nucleotides are TGTGCCAGCAGCTGGGGGACAGGGGGCGGAGAGCAGTACTTC.